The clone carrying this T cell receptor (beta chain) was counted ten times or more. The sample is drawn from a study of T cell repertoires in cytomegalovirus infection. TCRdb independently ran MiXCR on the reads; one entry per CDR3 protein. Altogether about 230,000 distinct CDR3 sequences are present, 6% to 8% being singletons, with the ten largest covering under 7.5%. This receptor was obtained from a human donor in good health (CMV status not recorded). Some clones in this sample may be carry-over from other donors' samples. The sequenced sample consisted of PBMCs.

In DNA form, the CDR3 reads TGTGCCAGCAGTGATCTGCCACAGGGTCGGGGCTACGAGCAGTACTTC. It specifies CASSDLPQGRGYEQYF. The gene calls are TRBV2 and TRBJ2-7; a possible D gene is TRBD1 (6 bases). CDR1 and CDR2 from the germline V gene are SNHLY and FYNNEI. V dropped 3 bases and J dropped 3 bases, with 18 bases sitting between them. The CDR3 contains 16 residues.